These 8 T cell receptor beta chains were sequenced from one sample in a study of blood T cell repertoires in COVID-19. The assay was immunoSEQ multiplex PCR, and TCRdb's table has in-frame clones only and misses some. The sample contains about 120,000 clones, about nine tenths of which appear only once. Sequencing was performed on peripheral blood. The receptor set was obtained from a human donor with active COVID-19. The donor label of this sample is uncertain.

J is TRBJ2-5 and V is TRBV7-9; the match to TRBD1 covers 7 bases. The germline V gene encodes CDR1 SEHNR and CDR2 FQNEAQ (reference sequence). J gave up 0 bases and V 2 bases, and 6 bases lay outside the gene matches. The CDR3 runs to 16 residues. The DNA of the CDR3 is TGTGCCAGCAGCTTATCCGGGACAGCGTACCAAGAGACCCAGTACTTC. Protein: CASSLSGTAYQETQYF.

The genes are TRBV11-2 and TRBJ2-1; 7 bases map to TRBD1. The CDR3 extends over 14 amino acids. Germline V lookup: CDR1 SGHAT, CDR2 FQNNGV. V lost 4 bases to trimming and J lost 6 bases; unmatched junction nucleotides: 6. The CDR3 sequence is CASSSSGQLNEQFF. Written as DNA, the CDR3 is TGTGCCAGCAGCTCATCGGGACAGCTCAATGAGCAGTTCTTC. Combining the CDR3 with reference TRBV11-2 and TRBJ2-1 gives the whole variable domain EAGVAQSPRYKIIEKRQSVAFWCNPISGHATLYWYQQILGQGPKLLIQFQNNGVVDDSQLPKDRFSAERLKGVDSTLKIQPAKLEDSAVYLCASSSSGQLNEQFFGPGTRLTVL.

J is TRBJ2-5 and V is TRBV19, with TRBD1 matching over 11 bases. The trim removed 5 bases at V and 5 bases at J, leaving 7 bases unmatched. Germline assignment: CDR1 LNHDA and CDR2 SQIVND (reference sequence). The CDR3 is 15 amino acids. CDR3 region: CASSYSGQGVETQYF. The CDR3 nucleotides are TGTGCCAGTAGTTATTCGGGACAGGGGGTCGAGACCCAGTACTTC.

The chain couples TRBV5-4 to TRBJ2-1; 9 bases agree with TRBD1. Germline assignment: CDR1 SGHNT and CDR2 YYREEE (reference sequence). This CDR3 spans 16 amino acids. The junction had 16 bases not matched to a gene; V was cut back by 4 bases and J by 11 bases. CDR3 sequence reads: CASSPNRQGGLVQQFF. CDR3 in DNA: TGTGCCAGCAGCCCTAACCGACAGGGGGGCTTAGTTCAGCAGTTCTTC.

As regards this clone: Other DNA sequences from this sample encode an identical CDR3 as well. The chain carries TRBV5-1 and TRBJ1-1; TRBD1 agrees at 7 bases. The CDR3 totals 13 residues. V shed 0 bases and J 4 bases; nucleotides not matched to a gene: 0. Germline CDR1 reads SGHRS; CDR2 reads YFSETQ. CDR3 bases: TGCGCCAGCAGCTTGGACAGGGGCACTGAAGCTTTCTTT. Protein sequence: CASSLDRGTEAFF.

V and J are TRBV5-1 and TRBJ1-6, with 10 nucleotides matching TRBD1. V shed 0 bases, J shed 7 bases, and the junction held 1 base outside the gene matches. Per the germline V gene, CDR1 is SGHRS and CDR2 is YFSETQ. The CDR3 is 15 residues long. This CDR3 reads CASSLGDRGNSPLHF. CDR3 nucleotide sequence: TGCGCCAGCAGCTTGGGGGACAGGGGAAATTCACCCCTCCACTTT.

This clone has just one count. This chain uses TRBV6-4 with TRBJ1-6; 8 bases line up with TRBD1. This CDR3 has 19 residues. V trimming: 1 base; J trimming: 6 bases; junction bases outside the gene matches: 14. The V gene's germline CDR1 is MRHNA and CDR2 SNTAGT. CDR3 coding DNA: TGTGCCAGCAGTGACTGCCCGGGACAGGCAATTCACCTTAATTCACCCCTCCACTTT. It encodes CASSDCPGQAIHLNSPLHF.

The chain couples TRBV28 to TRBJ1-1; D uncertain. From germline, CDR1 is MDHEN and CDR2 SYDVKM. This CDR3 is built from 13 residues. Trimming took off 6 bases at V and 0 bases at J, with 8 bases between the two ends. The CDR3 spells CASSHNMNTEAFF. The CDR3 DNA is TGTGCCAGCAGCCATAACATGAACACTGAAGCTTTCTTT.